The rows below give T cell receptor beta chains drawn from one sample of a study of blood T cell repertoires in COVID-19. Assay used: immunoSEQ multiplex PCR; TCRdb lists only in-frame clones, some missing. The table has 200,000 to 300,000 clones, 82% seen once. Sequences were obtained from peripheral blood. These receptors all stem from an older woman with active or convalescent COVID-19. The CDR3 runs from the conserved cysteine through the conserved F or W. The D gene is left open where the match is weak. Where a row states a size, it is once, few, many or the class of an expanded clone; other rows omit it.

V gene	clone size	J gene	D gene	CDR3 protein	CDR3 DNA
TRBV7-2	.	TRBJ2-6	.	CASSLGSFSGANVLTF	TGTGCCAGCAGCTTGGGCTCCTTCTCTGGGGCCAACGTCCTGACTTTC
TRBV27	.	TRBJ1-5	.	CASSSTGFNQPQHF	TGTGCCAGCAGCTCGACAGGATTTAATCAGCCCCAGCATTTT
TRBV5-4	.	TRBJ2-7	TRBD1	CASSFSGTAYEQYF	TGTGCCAGCAGCTTCTCCGGGACAGCCTACGAGCAGTACTTC
TRBV6-6	.	TRBJ1-2	.	CASRGGTEVGYTF	TGTGCCAGCAGGGGGGGGACGGAGGTTGGCTACACCTTC
TRBV18	.	TRBJ1-2	TRBD1	CASSPPSTGGYYGYTF	TGTGCCAGCTCACCACCGTCGACAGGGGGATACTATGGCTACACCTTC
TRBV28	.	TRBJ1-5	.	CASSLPRGNQPQHF	TGTGCCAGCAGTTTGCCCAGGGGCAATCAGCCCCAGCATTTT
TRBV5-8	once	TRBJ1-5	TRBD1	CASSGQGPSYSNQPQHF	TGTGCCAGCAGCGGACAGGGGCCGTCTTATAGCAATCAGCCCCAGCATTTT
TRBV4-1	.	TRBJ1-3	TRBD1	CASSQTGTGAGNTIYF	TGCGCCAGCAGCCAAACCGGGACAGGGGCTGGAAACACCATATATTTT
TRBV2	.	TRBJ1-4	.	CASSEEQTTNEKLFF	TGTGCCAGCAGTGAAGAACAGACAACTAATGAAAAACTGTTTTTT
TRBV5-1	.	TRBJ2-7	.	CASSLSVGAGEQYF	TGCGCCAGCAGTCTGTCCGTGGGGGCGGGTGAGCAGTACTTC
TRBV10-3	once	TRBJ2-7	TRBD2	CAIRSSGGSYEQYF	TGTGCCATCAGATCCAGCGGGGGCTCCTACGAGCAGTACTTC
TRBV3-1/TRBV3-2	.	TRBJ1-4	.	CASSLGLRGEKLFF	TGTGCCAGCAGCCTCGGACTTCGAGGTGAAAAACTGTTTTTT
TRBV27	few	TRBJ1-1	TRBD1	CASKKSRDSFEAFF	TGTGCCAGCAAGAAGTCCCGGGACAGTTTTGAAGCTTTCTTT
TRBV27	.	TRBJ2-7	TRBD2	CASSRLAGPYEQYF	TGTGCCAGCAGTCGACTAGCGGGCCCCTACGAGCAGTACTTC
TRBV5-6	.	TRBJ1-2	TRBD1	CASSLVGQGLHNYGYTF	TGTGCCAGCAGCTTGGTGGGACAGGGGTTACATAATTATGGCTACACCTTC
TRBV30	.	TRBJ1-5	.	CAWSVGQYSNQPQHF	TGTGCCTGGAGTGTTGGTCAGTATAGCAATCAGCCCCAGCATTTT
TRBV28	.	TRBJ2-7	TRBD2	CASTASGAIGEQYF	TGTGCCAGCACGGCTAGCGGGGCTATTGGCGAGCAGTACTTC
TRBV5-8	.	TRBJ2-3	.	CASSLVVDTQYF	TGTGCCAGCAGCTTGGTCGTGGATACGCAGTATTTT
TRBV7-9	.	TRBJ2-3	.	CASSLVGHGDTQYF	TGTGCCAGCAGCTTAGTGGGGCATGGAGATACGCAGTATTTT
TRBV2	.	TRBJ2-1	.	CASSNRQTRGNEQFF	TGTGCCAGCAGTAACAGACAGACCAGGGGCAATGAGCAGTTCTTC
TRBV19	few	TRBJ1-3	TRBD1	CATSPGTGADTIYF	TGTGCCACCTCCCCCGGGACAGGGGCGGACACCATATATTTT
TRBV5-6	few	TRBJ1-6	.	CASSLSPGINSPLHF	TGTGCCAGCAGCTTGTCCCCAGGGATTAATTCACCCCTCCACTTT
TRBV25-1	.	TRBJ1-4	TRBD1	CASSESTQGAAKLFF	TGTGCCAGCAGTGAATCAACACAGGGGGCGGCAAAACTGTTTTTT
TRBV1	once	TRBJ1-1	.	CTSSPAGRDTEAFF	TGCACCAGCAGCCCCGCAGGGAGGGACACTGAAGCTTTCTTT
TRBV7-9	.	TRBJ2-3	.	CASSLEGRGDTQYF	TGTGCCAGCAGCCTAGAGGGGCGGGGAGACACGCAGTATTTT
TRBV6-5	.	TRBJ1-3	TRBD1	CASSSDRGHTIYF	TGTGCCAGCAGCTCAGACAGGGGCCACACCATATATTTT
TRBV27	.	TRBJ1-5	TRBD1	CANFLRTGETQPQHF	TGTGCCAACTTCTTAAGGACAGGGGAAACGCAGCCCCAGCATTTT
TRBV19	.	TRBJ1-4	.	CASSDGFEKLFF	TGTGCCAGTTCCGACGGGTTTGAAAAACTGTTTTTT
TRBV27	.	TRBJ1-2	.	CASSFTANYGYTF	TGTGCCAGCAGTTTCACAGCTAACTATGGCTACACCTTC
TRBV30	.	TRBJ2-7	.	CAWSWGASYEQYF	TGTGCCTGGAGTTGGGGAGCCTCCTACGAGCAGTACTTC
TRBV5-3	medium-sized	TRBJ1-5	TRBD1	CARSPERHRGQKSNQPQHF	TGTGCCAGAAGCCCCGAAAGACACAGGGGGCAGAAGAGCAATCAGCCCCAGCATTTT
TRBV5-1	.	TRBJ1-1	TRBD1	CASALTGTGGVNTEAFF	TGCGCCAGCGCCCTTACCGGGACAGGGGGAGTGAACACTGAAGCTTTCTTT
TRBV18	.	TRBJ1-2	.	CASSPGQLTVYGYTF	TGTGCCAGCTCACCAGGGCAACTTACAGTCTATGGCTACACCTTC
TRBV5-6	once	TRBJ2-1	TRBD2	CASSLRARGGFYNEQFF	TGTGCCAGCAGCCTCAGGGCGCGGGGGGGCTTCTACAATGAGCAGTTCTTC
TRBV7-2	.	TRBJ1-4	TRBD1	CASSYLSGTGGLRDEKLFF	TGTGCCAGCAGCTACCTGTCCGGGACAGGGGGTCTACGAGATGAAAAACTGTTTTTT
TRBV5-1	.	TRBJ1-2	.	CASSLGQGNYGYTF	TGCGCCAGCAGCTTGGGTCAGGGTAACTATGGCTACACCTTC
TRBV4-1	few	TRBJ1-2	.	CASSPYSLGAYGYTF	TGCGCCAGCAGCCCGTACTCTTTGGGCGCCTATGGCTACACCTTC
TRBV7-9	.	TRBJ1-2	TRBD1	CASSPKTQDRVYGYTF	TGTGCCAGCAGCCCCAAAACCCAGGACAGGGTATATGGCTACACCTTC
TRBV4-1	once	TRBJ1-5	.	CASSQFTFGGGQPQHF	TGCGCCAGCAGCCAATTCACTTTTGGGGGAGGACAGCCCCAGCATTTT
TRBV6-6	.	TRBJ1-2	.	CASSLAGVVDYGYTF	TGTGCCAGCAGTTTGGCAGGGGTAGTAGACTATGGCTACACCTTC
TRBV11-2	.	TRBJ2-7	.	CASSLEVRGYEQYF	TGTGCCAGCAGCTTAGAGGTCAGGGGTTACGAGCAGTACTTC
TRBV15	.	TRBJ2-5	TRBD2	CATSRDTASGGARTFQETQYF	TGTGCCACCAGCAGAGATACGGCTAGCGGGGGGGCCCGAACCTTCCAAGAGACCCAGTACTTC
TRBV2	.	TRBJ2-7	.	CASSVSTGGATYEQYF	TGTGCCAGCAGTGTTTCAACCGGCGGGGCCACCTACGAGCAGTACTTC
TRBV30	.	TRBJ2-1	TRBD1	CAWSEGQGASDEQFF	TGTGCCTGGAGCGAGGGACAGGGGGCAAGCGATGAGCAGTTCTTC
TRBV24-1	.	TRBJ1-1	TRBD1	CATTNDRDRAWPEAFF	TGTGCCACCACGAACGACCGGGACAGGGCTTGGCCTGAAGCTTTCTTT
TRBV11-2	few	TRBJ1-2	TRBD1	CASSSTDRGYGYTF	TGTGCCAGCAGCTCAACGGACAGGGGCTATGGCTACACCTTC
TRBV5-4	.	TRBJ2-5	TRBD1	CASSYPGQGKTQYF	TGTGCCAGCAGTTACCCGGGACAGGGGAAGACCCAGTACTTC
TRBV6-5	few	TRBJ1-5	.	CASSYSIGTNNQPQHF	TGTGCCAGCAGTTACTCGATTGGGACAAATAATCAGCCCCAGCATTTT
TRBV5-1	.	TRBJ2-7	.	CASSPRPAVSSYEQYF	TGCGCCAGCAGCCCTAGGCCCGCTGTGAGCTCCTACGAGCAGTACTTC
TRBV18	.	TRBJ1-2	TRBD1	CASSPTTGTGKGGYTF	TGTGCCAGCTCACCGACCACCGGGACAGGGAAGGGAGGCTACACCTTC
TRBV28	once	TRBJ1-5	.	CASSAVVRSYQPQHF	TGTGCCAGCAGTGCCGTTGTCAGGTCATATCAGCCCCAGCATTTT
TRBV7-9	.	TRBJ2-5	TRBD2	CASSPTSGAVFHETQYF	TGTGCCAGCAGCCCAACTAGCGGGGCCGTCTTCCATGAGACCCAGTACTTC
TRBV14	.	TRBJ2-3	TRBD1	CASSQGQGALRTDTQYF	TGTGCCAGCAGCCAAGGCCAGGGGGCTTTACGCACAGATACGCAGTATTTT
TRBV7-2	.	TRBJ2-1	TRBD2	CASSTGLAGGRVEQFF	TGTGCCAGCAGCACCGGACTAGCGGGGGGGCGAGTTGAGCAGTTCTTC
TRBV18	.	TRBJ2-1	TRBD1	CASSQIGTGGNEQFF	TGTGCCAGCTCACAAATCGGGACAGGGGGCAATGAGCAGTTCTTC